The 18 T cell receptor beta chains below come from one sample, sequenced in a study of beta chain features in type 1 diabetes. Of the isolated RNA, all was reverse transcribed, and so the sequenced material was expressed TCRB transcripts. Assay used: immunoSEQ multiplex PCR; TCRdb lists only in-frame clones, some missing. The data contain some 660,000 clones, 11% to 15% of them singletons. Their specific antigens are unknown. Regarding the study as a whole: When Type 1 diabetes patients were examined, their TCRB CDR3s proved moderately but significantly shorter in all four CD4+ subsets.

Specimen: naive CD4+ T cells from blood. The source of these receptors is a man aged 18 to 35 with type 1 diabetes.

This clone was picked up a small number of times. The chain is built from TRBV9 and TRBJ2-1; D perhaps matches TRBD1 (7 bases). The CDR3 runs to 15 residues. Germline-derived CDR1 and CDR2 are SGDLS and YYNGEE. Between the trimmed V and J ends, which lost 3 bases and 6 bases, there was a span of 16 bases. Here the CDR3 reads CASSATGSGGNEQFF. CDR3 nucleotides: TGTGCCAGCAGCGCGACAGGGTCCGGGGGCAATGAGCAGTTCTTC.

This clone has only a few counts. V is TRBV10-3 and J is TRBJ1-5; D gene ambiguous. The CDR3 runs 13 residues. Between the trimmed V and J ends, which lost 10 bases and 1 base, there was a span of 11 bases. The germline CDR1 and CDR2 sequences are ENHRY and SYGVKD. This chain's CDR3 is CATTPGSNQPQHF. In DNA form, the CDR3 reads TGTGCCACCACCCCGGGGAGCAATCAGCCCCAGCATTTT.

The gene calls are TRBV25-1 and TRBJ1-1; D possibly corresponds to TRBD1 (6 bases). Germline V gene lookup returns CDR1 MGHDK and CDR2 SYGVNS. There are 15 residues in the CDR3. The V end lost 4 bases, the J end lost 3 bases, and 15 bases lay between the germline ends. CDR3 sequence (DNA): TGTGCCAGCAGTGCCCCAGGACAGAGCTACACTGAAGCTTTCTTT. It translates to CASSAPGQSYTEAFF.

This clone was detected a few times. This chain uses TRBV30 with TRBJ1-5; D remains ambiguous. Looked up from germline, CDR1 is GTSNPN and CDR2 is SVGIG (reference sequence). V was cut by 2 bases and J by 6 bases, with 11 bases left in between. The CDR3 is 13 amino acids. Written as DNA, the CDR3 is TGTGCCTGGAGTTCCAAGGTGGGTCAGCCCCAGCATTTT. Translating gives CAWSSKVGQPQHF.

A note on this clone: The same CDR3 arises from other DNA sequences in this sample as well. The rearrangement joins TRBV5-1 to TRBJ2-7, with unresolved D. CDR1 is SGHRS and CDR2 is YFSETQ in the germline V gene. With 0 bases removed from V and 1 base from J, the gap between germline ends came to 8 bases. CDR3 size: 14 residues. In nucleotides, the CDR3 is TGCGCCAGCAGCTTGGGTCCGGGTTCCTACGAGCAGTACTTC. Protein sequence: CASSLGPGSYEQYF.

The chain has TRBV27 and TRBJ2-7, with 7 positions matching TRBD1. Germline V lookup: CDR1 MNHEY, CDR2 SMNVEV (reference sequence). V lost 5 bases to trimming and J lost 0 bases; unmatched junction nucleotides: 7. The CDR3 has 15 amino acids. Here the CDR3 DNA reads TGTGCCAGCAGTCCGACAGACAGGGTCTCCTACGAGCAGTACTTC. Residues: CASSPTDRVSYEQYF.

Comment on this clone: Other DNA sequences in the sample encode the same CDR3. The chain employs TRBV6-5 and TRBJ2-7, with D possibly matching TRBD1 (6 bases). This CDR3 region has 13 residues. V was shortened by 6 bases and J by 1 base, with 10 bases between the two germline ends. The germline V gene encodes CDR1 MNHEY and CDR2 SVGAGI. The CDR3 DNA sequence: TGTGCCAGCAGAGAGACAGGTTCCTACGAGCAGTACTTC. This translates into CASRETGSYEQYF.

Only a few counts were recorded for this clone. The CDR3 bases are TGCAGCGTTACCCAAGGGACAGGGTGGGGGCAGGAAAATTCGGAAGCTTTCTTT. It yields the protein CSVTQGTGWGQENSEAFF. This rearrangement joins TRBV29-1 to TRBJ1-1, with 9 bases fitting TRBD1. Germline V gene lookup returns CDR1 SQVTM and CDR2 ANQGSEA. After removal of 5 bases from V and 8 bases from J, the junction contained 24 bases not matched to a gene. This CDR3 is 18 amino acids long.

J is TRBJ1-5 and V is TRBV7-2, with no clear D. Germline CDR1 SGHTA, CDR2 FQGNSA. With 6 bases removed from V and 0 bases from J, the gap between germline ends came to 9 bases. This CDR3 is 14 amino acids long. CDR3 nucleotide sequence: TGTGCCAGCAGAGGACCGTTTAGCAATCAGCCCCAGCATTTT. Amino acids: CASRGPFSNQPQHF.

In this sample, this clone turned up a few times. The chain couples TRBV11-2 to TRBJ1-1, with TRBD1 as a possible D gene (6 bases). Looked up from germline, CDR1 is SGHAT and CDR2 is FQNNGV. V lost 0 bases to trimming and J lost 5 bases, with 10 bases between them. The CDR3 totals 14 residues. The CDR3 sequence is CASSLEGQGTEAFF. CDR3 bases: TGTGCCAGCAGCTTAGAGGGTCAGGGGACTGAAGCTTTCTTT. Complete variable domain (other parts from reference TRBV11-2 and TRBJ1-1): EAGVAQSPRYKIIEKRQSVAFWCNPISGHATLYWYQQILGQGPKLLIQFQNNGVVDDSQLPKDRFSAERLKGVDSTLKIQPAKLEDSAVYLCASSLEGQGTEAFFGQGTRLTVV.

A few counts support this clone. The chain is built from TRBV4-2 and TRBJ1-5, with D perhaps matching TRBD1 (5 bases). Germline CDR1 LGHNA, CDR2 YNFKEQ. V lost 0 bases, J lost 7 bases, and 16 bases lay in between. This CDR3 is 16 amino acids long. The CDR3 spells CASSQDKLWGGQPQHF. For the CDR3, the DNA is TGTGCCAGCAGCCAAGATAAACTCTGGGGCGGCCAGCCCCAGCATTTT.

This clone was counted only a few times. The genes are TRBV28 and TRBJ2-1, with 11 bases aligning to TRBD2. From germline, CDR1 is MDHEN and CDR2 SYDVKM. The V and J ends lost 7 bases and 5 bases, in that order; junction bases with no gene match: 7. This CDR3 region has 15 residues. CDR3 DNA: TGTGCCAGCAACAAGGGGACTAGCGGTAACAATGAGCAGTTCTTC. Translation: CASNKGTSGNNEQFF.

This clone has a handful of counts. The CDR3 DNA reads as TGTGCCTGGACTCCGATGAATGATAATTCACCCCTCCACTTT. It translates to CAWTPMNDNSPLHF. The chain combines TRBV30 with TRBJ1-6; D not certain. This CDR3 has 14 amino acids. The V end was cut by 4 bases, the J end by 5 bases, with 12 bases between. The germline gives CDR1 GTSNPN, CDR2 SVGIG (reference sequence).

This clone has a handful of counts. The same CDR3 also results from other DNA sequences found in this sample. The V and J genes are TRBV9 and TRBJ2-3; D is undetermined. The CDR3 totals 13 residues. The V end was cut by 0 bases, the J end by 2 bases, with 4 bases between. From germline, CDR1 is SGDLS and CDR2 YYNGEE. The CDR3 reads CASSVGPTDTQYF. CDR3 DNA: TGTGCCAGCAGCGTAGGGCCCACAGATACGCAGTATTTT. Using reference TRBV9 and TRBJ2-3 for the parts outside the CDR3, the full variable domain is DSGVTQTPKHLITATGQRVTLRCSPRSGDLSVYWYQQSLDQGLQFLIQYYNGEERAKGNILERFSAQQFPDLHSELNLSSLELGDSALYFCASSVGPTDTQYFGPGTRLTVL.

This rearrangement joins TRBV18 to TRBJ1-2; D gene uncertain. The V end was cut by 6 bases, the J end by 4 bases, with 12 bases between. The germline CDR1 and CDR2 sequences are KGHSH and LQKENI. The CDR3 extends over 13 amino acids. DNA for the CDR3: TGTGCCAGCTCGTCGGACCAGACCTATGGCTACACCTTC. Its protein product is CASSSDQTYGYTF.

This clone was picked up a small number of times. The chain couples TRBV28 to TRBJ2-5; unclear D gene. The CDR3 contains 14 residues. V was shortened by 5 bases and J by 0 bases, with 10 bases between the two germline ends. Germline values: CDR1 MDHEN, CDR2 SYDVKM. CDR3 in amino acids: CASSPGTYQETQYF. DNA of the CDR3: TGTGCCAGCAGTCCCGGCACGTACCAAGAGACCCAGTACTTC. The full variable domain, completed using reference TRBV28 and TRBJ2-5, is DVKVTQSSRYLVKRTGEKVFLECVQDMDHENMFWYRQDPGLGLRLIYFSYDVKMKEKGDIPEGYSVSREKKERFSLILESASTNQTSMYLCASSPGTYQETQYFGPGTRLLVL.

The J gene is TRBJ2-1, the V gene TRBV7-2; 10 bases match TRBD2. The germline V gene has CDR1 SGHTA and CDR2 FQGNSA. The V segment lost 5 bases and the J segment 4 bases; nucleotides outside the gene matches: 11. The CDR3 totals 17 residues. CDR3 residues: CASSPRATSGSYNEQFF. CDR3 bases: TGTGCCAGCAGCCCCCGTGCGACTAGCGGGTCTTACAATGAGCAGTTCTTC.

Only a few counts were recorded for this clone. This sequence joins TRBV10-3 and TRBJ1-3; 9 positions match TRBD1. CDR3 length: 17 amino acids. V shed 4 bases, J shed 3 bases, and the junction held 10 bases outside the gene matches. CDR1 and CDR2 from the germline V gene are ENHRY and SYGVKD. The CDR3 here is CAISGPGQGFRGNTIYF. For the CDR3, the DNA is TGTGCCATCAGTGGACCGGGACAGGGATTCCGTGGAAACACCATATATTTT.